What follows are 19 T cell receptor beta chains derived from one specimen sequenced in a study of T cells expressing NK-cell markers (dated by TCRdb to about 2020). Library creation used 5' RACE. TCRdb records Illumina HiSeq 2000 as the sequencer. The reads were reprocessed in TCRdb, with one entry per CDR3 protein sequence and no accompanying DNA. The sample table includes over 350,000 distinct CDR3 sequences. The top ten clones comprise roughly 10% of the sample. Input material: blood T cells: a sorted CD56 or NKG2C T cell subset, CD4+ or CD8+ T cells, or bulk PBMC T cells (not recorded which). Receptors originate from a woman in her forties or fifties in good health. Donor details come from another sample of the same person, matched by shared clones.

V gene TRBV27 combines with J gene TRBJ2-3; TCRdb names TRBD2, which stays unverified in the absence of DNA. There are 15 residues in the CDR3. Germline V gene data show CDR1 as MNHEY and CDR2 as SMNVEV (reference sequence). The CDR3 protein is CASSFSGLSTDTQYF.

V usage is TRBV24-1 and J usage is TRBJ1-1; no DNA is available, so the TRBD1 call from TCRdb remains unchecked. CDR1 is KGHDR, CDR2 SFDVKD, per germline. This CDR3 is built from 13 residues. CDR3 sequence reads: CATKKGPGTEAFF.

The J gene is TRBJ2-7, the V gene TRBV3-1; TCRdb reports TRBD1, a call that lacks DNA to check it against. Germline loops: CDR1 LGHDT, CDR2 YNNKEL (reference sequence). This CDR3 has 12 residues. Here the CDR3 reads CASSHRGDEQYF.

The chain is built from TRBV14 and TRBJ2-1. The CDR3 loop spans 15 amino acids. Germline V CDR1 and CDR2: SGHDN, FVKESK. Here the CDR3 reads CASSRGGSSYNEQFF.

This chain links TRBV6-1 with TRBJ2-7; TCRdb picks TRBD2, but there is no DNA to check that call. CDR1 MNHNS and CDR2 SASEGT come from the germline V gene. The CDR3 has 15 residues. The chain's CDR3 is CASSGRLAGSGEQYF.

The chain's CDR3 is CAISESRQDAGAQHF. The J gene is TRBJ1-5, the V gene TRBV10-3; no DNA is available, so the TRBD1 call from TCRdb remains unchecked. Germline V gene data show CDR1 as ENHRY and CDR2 as SYGVKD. This CDR3 region has 15 residues.

The V and J genes are TRBV20-1 and TRBJ2-7; absent DNA, TCRdb's TRBD2 call cannot be checked. The CDR3 length is 14 residues. Germline V gene lookup returns CDR1 DFQATT and CDR2 SNEGSKA (reference sequence). The chain's CDR3 is CSASSGRISYEQYF.

J is TRBJ1-1 and V is TRBV6-5. This CDR3 contains 14 residues. Germline lookup yields CDR1 MNHEY and CDR2 SVGAGI. The CDR3 protein is CASSYSRGLTEAFF.

The V gene is TRBV5-1, the J gene TRBJ2-7; TCRdb proposes TRBD1, but this gene call is untestable without DNA. Germline CDR1 and CDR2: SGHRS and YFSETQ. The CDR3 consists of 16 residues. CDR3 in amino acids: CASSLSTGPGGYEQYF.

The chain has TRBV20-1 and TRBJ2-3; TCRdb's D gene call, TRBD2, goes unchecked for lack of DNA. This CDR3 spans 14 amino acids. Germline assignment: CDR1 DFQATT and CDR2 SNEGSKA (reference sequence). The chain's CDR3 is CSVRPGGLTDTQYF.

The rearrangement joins TRBV5-1 to TRBJ2-3; without DNA, the TCRdb call of TRBD1 cannot be checked. The CDR3 is 14 residues long. Germline-derived CDR1 and CDR2 are SGHRS and YFSETQ. The CDR3 here is CATRGSFSTDTQYF.

The rearrangement uses TRBV20-1 and TRBJ2-6; absent DNA, TCRdb's TRBD1 call cannot be checked. The CDR3 is made up of 18 amino acids. Per the germline V gene, CDR1 is DFQATT and CDR2 is SNEGSKA (reference sequence). Here the CDR3 reads CSAREKGAPGSGANVLTF.

J is TRBJ2-7 and V is TRBV5-6. The CDR3 covers 14 residues. Germline lookup yields CDR1 SGHDT and CDR2 YYEEEE. The CDR3: CASSYATGLYEQYF.

The chain's CDR3 is CASSSPTISSYEQYF. The chain couples TRBV6-6 to TRBJ2-7. CDR1 and CDR2 from the germline V gene are MNHNY and SVGAGI (reference sequence). CDR3 length: 15 amino acids.

The chain combines TRBV3-1 with TRBJ2-2; TCRdb proposes TRBD2, but this gene call is untestable without DNA. The CDR3 loop spans 17 amino acids. Looked up from germline, CDR1 is LGHDT and CDR2 is YNNKEL (reference sequence). CDR3 loop: CASSQKGLAGATGELFF. Combining the CDR3 with reference TRBV3-1 and TRBJ2-2 gives the whole variable domain DTAVSQTPKYLVTQMGNDKSIKCEQNLGHDTMYWYKQDSKKFLKIMFSYNNKELIINETVPNRFSPKSPDKAHLNLHINSLELGDSAVYFCASSQKGLAGATGELFFGEGSRLTVL.

Here the CDR3 reads CATWAGVDGYTF. This chain uses TRBV24-1 with TRBJ1-2; TCRdb picks TRBD1, but there is no DNA to check that call. Germline CDR1 and CDR2: KGHDR and SFDVKD. The CDR3 has 12 residues.

The chain couples TRBV11-2 to TRBJ2-2; TCRdb indicates TRBD2, and absent DNA this call remains unverified. The CDR3 sequence is 17 residues long. Germline CDR1 SGHAT, CDR2 FQNNGV. The CDR3 region is CASSYNPGTGFAGELFF.

The chain employs TRBV5-5 and TRBJ2-2; TCRdb lists TRBD1, though no DNA is available to test this call. The CDR3 has 15 residues. From germline, CDR1 is SGHKS and CDR2 YYEKEE (reference sequence). CDR3 region: CASSPPLRGTGELFF.

CDR3 in amino acids: CACSSGLTDTQYF. The genes are TRBV30 and TRBJ2-3. This CDR3 contains 13 residues. From germline, CDR1 is GTSNPN and CDR2 SVGIG (reference sequence).